One and the same sample provided the 21 T cell receptor beta chains below, sequenced in a study of cytomegalovirus exposure and HLA in healthy donors. PCR involved 60 Vbeta and 13 Jbeta primers. Data came from immunoSEQ multiplex PCR; TCRdb stores just in-frame clones and leaves some out. Here the sample spans about 110,000 clones, more than 65% being singletons. Sequenced input: PBMCs. These receptors were collected from a man aged 30 to 39 in good health and CMV-seronegative.

This clone was counted once. The rearrangement uses TRBV29-1 and TRBJ2-7; possibly TRBD1 for D (6 bases). CDR3 length: 12 amino acids. Germline lookup yields CDR1 SQVTM and CDR2 ANQGSEA. Trimming removed 6 bases at V and 3 bases at J, with 12 bases between. CDR3 sequence (DNA): TGCAGCGTGGCCCGGGACATCTACGAGCAGTACTTC. It is translated as CSVARDIYEQYF.

This chain connects TRBV28 to TRBJ1-1; 8 bases fit TRBD1. The CDR3 consists of 12 residues. J lost 5 bases, V lost 4 bases, and 0 bases had no gene match. Germline V gives CDR1 MDHEN, CDR2 SYDVKM. This CDR3 reads CASSYRGTEAFF. The CDR3 coding sequence is TGTGCCAGCAGTTACAGGGGGACTGAAGCTTTCTTT.

This clone was counted a single time. The chain carries TRBV9 and TRBJ2-7, with 8 nucleotides matching TRBD1. This CDR3 contains 15 residues. The trim removed 2 bases at V and 3 bases at J, leaving 7 bases unmatched. The germline V gene has CDR1 SGDLS and CDR2 YYNGEE. CDR3 loop: CASSVQGARFYEQYF. CDR3 sequence (DNA): TGTGCCAGCAGCGTTCAGGGGGCTAGGTTCTACGAGCAGTACTTC.

The chain has TRBV4-1 and TRBJ1-4, with 9 bases that match TRBD1. This CDR3 region has 16 residues. From germline, CDR1 is MGHRA and CDR2 YSYEKL. Trimming at V came to 4 bases and at J to 5 bases, leaving 8 bases not matched to a gene. CDR3 residues: CASSPTPDRGNEKLFF. The CDR3 DNA follows: TGCGCCAGCAGCCCAACCCCGGACAGGGGCAATGAAAAACTGTTTTTT.

This chain uses TRBV2 with TRBJ1-2; D is uncertain. V gave up 5 bases and J gave up 12 bases, with 10 bases separating them. This CDR3 has 10 amino acids. Germline assignment: CDR1 SNHLY and CDR2 FYNNEI. DNA of the CDR3: TGTGCCAGCAGTCGGCAGAGGGACACCTTC. Its protein product is CASSRQRDTF.

The J gene is TRBJ2-5, the V gene TRBV5-1; 7 bases agree with TRBD1. With the DNA end fitting TRBJ2-7 better, the J assignment may be wrong. The germline gives CDR1 SGHRS, CDR2 YFSETQ. The CDR3 is made up of 14 amino acids. The CDR3 region has the DNA TGCGCCAGCGGGAAGGGGACAGTCCCCTACGAGCAGTACTTC. This codes for CASGKGTVPYEQYF.

A few counts support this clone. The J gene is TRBJ1-6, the V gene TRBV2; D possibly corresponds to TRBD1 (5 bases). Trimming left V 11 bases short and J 1 base short, with 15 bases between. Germline CDR1 SNHLY, CDR2 FYNNEI. The CDR3 has 15 residues. CDR3 amino acids: CALAGGLSYNSPLHF. Here the CDR3 DNA reads TGTGCCCTCGCGGGGGGTTTGTCCTATAATTCACCCCTCCACTTT.

V gene TRBV4-1 combines with J gene TRBJ2-5; D is uncertain. The J call could be wrong; TRBJ2-7 is a better fit for the DNA end. Per germline, CDR1 MGHRA and CDR2 YSYEKL. CDR3 length: 15 residues. The CDR3 nucleotides read TGCGCCAGCAGCCAAGCGTACGGTAGCTCCTACGAGCAGTACTTC. Encoded protein: CASSQAYGSSYEQYF.

The V and J genes are TRBV5-6 and TRBJ1-5; 11 nucleotides match TRBD1. Germline V CDR1 and CDR2: SGHDT, YYEEEE. J gave up 6 bases and V 2 bases, and 7 bases lay outside the gene matches. The length of the CDR3 is 16 residues. The CDR3 here is CASSFGGTGGFQPQHF. DNA of the CDR3: TGTGCCAGCAGCTTCGGGGGGACAGGGGGTTTTCAGCCCCAGCATTTT.

DNA of the CDR3: TGTGCCAGCAGTTCTGGGGGACAGGAATTCTATGGCTACACCTTC. It yields the protein CASSSGGQEFYGYTF. The chain couples TRBV28 to TRBJ1-2; TRBD1 matches 8 bases. The CDR3 length is 15 residues. Germline lookup yields CDR1 MDHEN and CDR2 SYDVKM. V was pared by 4 bases and J by 4 bases, with 8 bases of the junction left unmatched.

The V call is TRBV5-1, the J call TRBJ2-1; D remains ambiguous. This CDR3 has 11 residues. The V and J ends lost 6 bases and 5 bases respectively, with 6 bases between them. The germline V gene has CDR1 SGHRS and CDR2 YFSETQ. CDR3 region: CASNGDNEQFF. CDR3 nucleotide sequence: TGCGCCAGCAACGGTGACAATGAGCAGTTCTTC.

This chain connects TRBV10-1 to TRBJ2-3, with TRBD1 matching 8 bases. V lost 2 bases and J lost 4; bases outside the gene matches: 8. The CDR3 spans 16 residues. Per germline, CDR1 WNHNN and CDR2 SYGVQD (reference sequence). The CDR3 nucleotides read TGCGCCAGCAGTGAGGTACAGGGGGTGTCGGCAGATACGCAGTATTTT. It is translated as CASSEVQGVSADTQYF.

J is TRBJ2-3 and V is TRBV18; D is uncertain. V was trimmed by 2 bases and J by 1 base, leaving 7 bases between them. CDR1 KGHSH and CDR2 LQKENI come from the germline V gene. This CDR3 comprises 14 residues. Here the CDR3 DNA reads TGTGCCAGCTCACCAAACGGAGGCACAGATACGCAGTATTTT. This sequence encodes CASSPNGGTDTQYF.

The chain is built from TRBV13 and TRBJ1-2; D uncertain. The CDR3 has 16 amino acids. Germline V gene data show CDR1 as PRHDT and CDR2 as FYEKMQ (reference sequence). V was clipped by 5 bases and J by 2 bases, with 18 bases between them. The CDR3 here is CASSQISSPTNYGYTF. The CDR3 DNA reads as TGTGCCAGCAGCCAGATCTCTAGCCCTACCAACTATGGCTACACCTTC.

The sample holds one count of this clone. The chain recombines TRBV2 with TRBJ2-1; TRBD2 agrees at 8 bases. CDR1 is SNHLY and CDR2 is FYNNEI in the germline V gene. This CDR3 contains 18 residues. V gave up 4 bases and J gave up 8 bases; unmatched junction bases: 19. CDR3 amino acids: CASSARSELAGNIDEQFF. CDR3 nucleotide sequence: TGTGCCAGCAGTGCCCGTTCGGAGCTAGCGGGTAATATCGATGAGCAGTTCTTC.

This sequence joins TRBV9 and TRBJ2-3, with 8 positions matching TRBD2. The CDR3 loop spans 15 amino acids. The trim removed 0 bases at V and 3 bases at J, leaving 3 bases unmatched. In germline, CDR1 is SGDLS, CDR2 YYNGEE. CDR3 region: CASSVGASGTDTQYF. The CDR3 coding sequence is TGTGCCAGCAGCGTAGGGGCTAGCGGGACAGATACGCAGTATTTT. Variable domain in full (rest from reference TRBV9 and TRBJ2-3): DSGVTQTPKHLITATGQRVTLRCSPRSGDLSVYWYQQSLDQGLQFLIQYYNGEERAKGNILERFSAQQFPDLHSELNLSSLELGDSALYFCASSVGASGTDTQYFGPGTRLTVL.

The V gene is TRBV19, the J gene TRBJ2-7; the D gene is possibly TRBD2 (6 bases). The CDR3 contains 8 residues. The germline CDR1 and CDR2 sequences are LNHDA and SQIVND (reference sequence). The CDR3 bases are TGTGCCAGTACCCGACGGGGGGTC. As protein: CASTRRGV.

The V gene is TRBV5-1, the J gene TRBJ1-1; the match to TRBD1 covers 7 bases. The V gene end was trimmed by 4 bases and the J gene end by 0 bases; junction bases not matched to a gene: 3. CDR3 length equals 14 residues. Germline V gene data show CDR1 as SGHRS and CDR2 as YFSETQ. As DNA, the CDR3 is TGCGCCAGCAGCCAGGGACAGCTGAACACTGAAGCTTTCTTT. Amino acid sequence: CASSQGQLNTEAFF.

The chain couples TRBV11-2 to TRBJ2-7; D is ambiguous. Trimming left V 1 base short and J 1 base short, with 11 bases between. The CDR3 loop spans 15 amino acids. The V gene's germline CDR1 is SGHAT and CDR2 FQNNGV. The CDR3: CASSLAWSGSYEQYF. Written as DNA, the CDR3 is TGTGCCAGCAGCTTAGCTTGGTCAGGATCCTACGAGCAGTACTTC.

The rearrangement links TRBV6-1 to TRBJ1-4, with D maybe TRBD1 (5 bases). Germline V lookup: CDR1 MNHNS, CDR2 SASEGT. V was pared by 6 bases and J by 2 bases, with 13 bases between. CDR3 length: 15 amino acids. The CDR3 loop reads CASSNNRGTNEKLFF. The CDR3 nucleotides are TGTGCCAGCAGCAACAACCGGGGGACTAATGAAAAACTGTTTTTT.

This rearrangement joins TRBV2 to TRBJ1-6; D remains ambiguous. The CDR3 has 14 amino acids. V was clipped by 6 bases and J by 9 bases, with 15 bases between them. Per the germline V gene, CDR1 is SNHLY and CDR2 is FYNNEI. The CDR3 DNA reads TGTGCCAGCAGACCCGGACGAGGGAGTTCACCCCTCCACTTT. It is translated as CASRPGRGSSPLHF.